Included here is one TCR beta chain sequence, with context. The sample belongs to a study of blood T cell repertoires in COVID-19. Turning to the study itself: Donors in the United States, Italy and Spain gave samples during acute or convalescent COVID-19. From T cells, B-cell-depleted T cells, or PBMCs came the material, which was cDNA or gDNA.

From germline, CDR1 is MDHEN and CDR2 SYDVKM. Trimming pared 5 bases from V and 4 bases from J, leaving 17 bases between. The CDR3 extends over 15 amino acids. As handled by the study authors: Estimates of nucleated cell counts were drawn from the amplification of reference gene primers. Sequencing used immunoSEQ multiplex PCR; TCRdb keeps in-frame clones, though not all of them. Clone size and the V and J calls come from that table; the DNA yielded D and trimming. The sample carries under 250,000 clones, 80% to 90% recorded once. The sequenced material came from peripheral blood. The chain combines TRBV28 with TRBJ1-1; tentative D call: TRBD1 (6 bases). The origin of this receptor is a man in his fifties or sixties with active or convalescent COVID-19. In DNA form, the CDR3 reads TGTGCCAGCAGTCCAGGGGCCGTTGGGGGCACTGAAGCTTTCTTT. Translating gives CASSPGAVGGTEAFF.